A selection of T cell receptor beta chains follows, all from one sample in a study of blood T cell repertoires in COVID-19. The data were produced by immunoSEQ multiplex PCR, yet TCRdb's version contains in-frame clones alone and is incomplete. The data show 650,000 to 800,000 clones, about nine tenths seen once. The sample comprised peripheral blood. Receptors originate from a woman between 18 and 29 years old with acute or convalescent COVID-19. Each CDR3 is given with its conserved first and last residue. A D gene is named only where the DNA matches it firmly. Clone size is stated in some rows and not others, as once, few, many or a class when expanded.

size: .; V: TRBV9; J: TRBJ1-1; D: .; DNA: TGTGCCAGCAGCGTAGCATACCAGGGCACTGAAGCTTTCTTT; CDR3: CASSVAYQGTEAFF
size: .; V: TRBV23-1; J: TRBJ2-7; D: .; DNA: TGCGCCAGCGCTCTGAATCCCGGGACACATGATACCTACGAGCAGTACTTC; CDR3: CASALNPGTHDTYEQYF
size: .; V: TRBV5-4; J: TRBJ2-7; D: .; DNA: TGTGCCAGCAGCTTGGGCGGTCGGATGAGCTCCTACGAGCAGTACTTC; CDR3: CASSLGGRMSSYEQYF
size: few; V: TRBV10-3; J: TRBJ2-3; D: .; DNA: TGTGCCATCAGTGACGGCGAAAGACTAGGAGATACGCAGTATTTT; CDR3: CAISDGERLGDTQYF
size: .; V: TRBV7-2; J: TRBJ1-4; D: .; DNA: TGTGCCAGCAGCGTGGGGGCGAGGAGCGTTAGTGAAAAACTGTTTTTT; CDR3: CASSVGARSVSEKLFF
size: .; V: TRBV12-3/TRBV12-4; J: TRBJ1-2; D: .; DNA: TGTGCCAGCAGTTTAGGAGGGATCGGCTACACCTTC; CDR3: CASSLGGIGYTF
size: .; V: TRBV11-2; J: TRBJ2-7; D: .; DNA: TGTGCCAGCAGCTCCCCCCGGGCAGCAGGGATCTGGGGTTACGAGCAGTACTTC; CDR3: CASSSPRAAGIWGYEQYF
size: .; V: TRBV19; J: TRBJ2-7; D: TRBD2; DNA: TGTGCCAGTAGTCCCCGGGAGGGAACCTACGAGCAGTACTTC; CDR3: CASSPREGTYEQYF
size: few; V: TRBV5-1; J: TRBJ1-6; D: .; DNA: TGCGCCAGCAGCCTTATAACAGGGTTAAATTCACCCCTCCACTTT; CDR3: CASSLITGLNSPLHF
size: .; V: TRBV19; J: TRBJ1-2; D: .; DNA: TGTGCCAGTAGTGGCCAGGGTTACTCTGGCTACACCTTC; CDR3: CASSGQGYSGYTF
size: .; V: TRBV5-1; J: TRBJ1-2; D: TRBD1; DNA: TGCGCCAGCAGCAACGCCGGGACAGGATATGGCTACACCTTC; CDR3: CASSNAGTGYGYTF
size: .; V: TRBV10-2; J: TRBJ1-1; D: .; DNA: TGCGCCAGCAGTAACGGGGGGGCCGGAGGCACTGAAGCTTTCTTT; CDR3: CASSNGGAGGTEAFF
size: .; V: TRBV7-3; J: TRBJ2-1; D: TRBD2; DNA: TGTGCCAGCAGCTCCGCCGGGGGACTAGCGGGGTACAATGAGCAGTTCTTC; CDR3: CASSSAGGLAGYNEQFF
size: .; V: TRBV4-1; J: TRBJ1-1; D: TRBD1; DNA: TGCGCCAGCAGCCAAATAGAGGGGGCGGACACTGAAGCTTTCTTT; CDR3: CASSQIEGADTEAFF